Listed below are T cell receptor beta chains from one sample, sequenced in a study of T-cell memory formation after mild COVID-19. TCRdb re-called the 5' RACE reads through MiXCR, storing one row per CDR3 protein. The repertoire has some 300,000 distinct CDR3 sequences, less than 25% of them found once; the top ten carry roughly a fifth. Sequencing was performed on PBMCs or a T cell subset sorted from them (not recorded which). These receptors all stem from a man between 18 and 29 years old who had mild COVID-19 (a few samples of this study predate the infection). Cell type and time point are not known. Both conserved end residues are part of each CDR3. The D gene is left open where the match is weak. The size of a clone is reported for some rows only, either as once, few or many, or as a class for expanded clones.

TRBJ2-1	NA	NA	TRBV5-1	13	TGCGCCAGCCGGAGGCATGGGCAGGGTTCGCGGTTCTTC	CASRRHGQGSRFF
TRBJ2-7	NA	NA	TRBV4-3	15	TGCGCCAGCAGCCAAGAGCTAGGTCGGTCCTACGAGCAGTACTTC	CASSQELGRSYEQYF
TRBJ2-2	NA	NA	TRBV4-3	18	TGCGCCAGCAGCCAAGAGGGACCCCCTACCCCGAACACCGGGGAGCTGTTTTTT	CASSQEGPPTPNTGELFF
TRBJ1-1	many	TRBD1	TRBV25-1	13	TGTGCCAGCAGTGAATGGGGACAGGAAGAAGCTTTCTTT	CASSEWGQEEAFF
TRBJ1-1	NA	NA	TRBV7-9	15	TGTGCCAGCAGCTTCTCAGGGATAGTGAACACTGAAGCTTTCTTT	CASSFSGIVNTEAFF
TRBJ2-1	NA	NA	TRBV5-1	12	TGCGCCAGCAGCTTTACAGGGTATCGGCAGTTCTTC	CASSFTGYRQFF
TRBJ2-3	NA	NA	TRBV6-5	17	TGTGCCAGCAGTTACGGGATAGGGGGGGTTAGCACAGATACGCAGTATTTT	CASSYGIGGVSTDTQYF
TRBJ2-2	few	NA	TRBV19	14	TGTGCCAGTAGTATATGGGACACATCCGGGGAGCTGTTTTTT	CASSIWDTSGELFF
TRBJ2-1	few	NA	TRBV19	15	TGTGCCAGTAGTATTCGGGGGCATTATCCCAATGAGCAGTTCTTC	CASSIRGHYPNEQFF
TRBJ1-1	NA	TRBD1	TRBV24-1	15	TGTGCCACCAGTGATTTGCGACAGGGAGGAACTGAAGCTTTCTTT	CATSDLRQGGTEAFF
TRBJ2-1	few	NA	TRBV7-2	15	TGTGCCAGCAGCTTAGAATGGCGGACCTACAATGAGCAGTTCTTC	CASSLEWRTYNEQFF
TRBJ2-3	many	NA	TRBV4-1	17	TGCGCCAGCAGCCAGATGGGGGGCGGGGGCCGCACAGATACGCAGTATTTT	CASSQMGGGGRTDTQYF
TRBJ2-1	few	NA	TRBV5-1	16	TGCGCCAGCAGAGGTCGGTGGCCGGGGGCGGCGGATGAGCAGTTCTTC	CASRGRWPGAADEQFF
TRBJ1-1	few	NA	TRBV4-3	12	TGCGCCAGCCGACGGGAGAACACTGAAGCTTTCTTT	CASRRENTEAFF
TRBJ1-1	few	NA	TRBV18	15	TGTGCCAGCTCTCTGAACGGACCAGGGTACACTGAAGCTTTCTTT	CASSLNGPGYTEAFF
TRBJ2-3	NA	NA	TRBV7-9	19	TGTGCCAGCAGCTTTCGACGGGACACCACACTTTCTAGCACAGATACGCAGTATTTT	CASSFRRDTTLSSTDTQYF
TRBJ1-1	few	NA	TRBV20-1	12	TGCAGTGCTAGCACAGGGAACACTGAAGCTTTCTTT	CSASTGNTEAFF
TRBJ2-3	NA	TRBD2	TRBV6-5	18	TGTGCCAGCAGTTATTCCCCACTAGCGGGGGACCCCACAGATACGCAGTATTTT	CASSYSPLAGDPTDTQYF
TRBJ1-1	NA	NA	TRBV20-1	13	TGCAGTGCTAGTGTTAAACGGGGCACTGAAGCTTTCTTT	CSASVKRGTEAFF
TRBJ1-1	few	TRBD1	TRBV20-1	13	TGCAGTGCGTGGTACAGGGGCCGAACTGAAGCTTTCTTT	CSAWYRGRTEAFF
TRBJ1-1	NA	NA	TRBV7-2	14	TGTGCCAGCAGTCACGGGGGTTTTGGCACTGAAGCTTTCTTT	CASSHGGFGTEAFF
TRBJ2-3	NA	TRBD2	TRBV5-1	15	TGCGCCAGCAGCTTGCAGCGGGGGCCGGGGTATACGCAGTATTTT	CASSLQRGPGYTQYF
TRBJ2-2	few	TRBD2	TRBV4-1	17	TGCGCCAGCAGCACGGGACTAGCGGGGGGTAACACCGGGGAGCTGTTTTTT	CASSTGLAGGNTGELFF
TRBJ2-3	NA	NA	TRBV7-3	14	TGTGCCAGCAGCCCGGGGCTCCCCACAGATACGCAGTATTTT	CASSPGLPTDTQYF
TRBJ2-1	few	TRBD1	TRBV29-1	12	TGCAGCGCCGGGACAGGGTTCAATGAGCAGTTCTTC	CSAGTGFNEQFF
TRBJ2-6	few	NA	TRBV6-5	18	TGTGCCAGCAGCAAGACACGACACCTTAGCTCTGGGGCCAACGTCCTGACTTTC	CASSKTRHLSSGANVLTF
TRBJ2-2	few	NA	TRBV29-1	14	TGCAGCGTTGAAGAAAACCTAGACACCGGGGAGCTGTTTTTT	CSVEENLDTGELFF
TRBJ2-3	NA	NA	TRBV20-1	15	TGCAGTGCTAGAGGCCCGGGGACGAGCACAGATACGCAGTATTTT	CSARGPGTSTDTQYF
TRBJ2-7	NA	TRBD1	TRBV7-2	16	TGTGCCAGCAGCTACCTCGGCTTGGGACAGGGCTACGAGCAGTACTTC	CASSYLGLGQGYEQYF
TRBJ1-5	NA	NA	TRBV4-3	16	TGCGCCAGCAGCCAAGATTATGGGGTTAGCAATCAGCCCCAGCATTTT	CASSQDYGVSNQPQHF
TRBJ1-5	NA	NA	TRBV4-3	15	TGCGCCAGCAGCCAAGGGGCATGGGGCAATCAGCCCCAGCATTTT	CASSQGAWGNQPQHF
TRBJ1-1	few	NA	TRBV5-1	14	TGCGCCAGCAGCTTGTTCGCGGGGAACACTGAAGCTTTCTTT	CASSLFAGNTEAFF
TRBJ2-7	few	TRBD1	TRBV10-3	13	TGTGCCACCGGTTGGGACAGATCATACGAGCAGTACTTC	CATGWDRSYEQYF
TRBJ2-5	NA	TRBD2	TRBV7-2	14	TGTGCCAGCGGCCTATCGGGGGGCCAAGAGACCCAGTACTTC	CASGLSGGQETQYF
TRBJ1-2	many	TRBD1	TRBV7-2	13	TGTGCCAGCAGCCGGGACAGAAACTATGGCTACACCTTC	CASSRDRNYGYTF
TRBJ2-1	few	NA	TRBV12-3/TRBV12-4	15	TGTGCCAGCCTCGAGGGGACGTTTGGATACAATGAGCAGTTCTTC	CASLEGTFGYNEQFF
TRBJ2-7	NA	NA	TRBV18	14	TGTGCCAGCTCACCAACCAGGGCCGACTACGAGCAGTACTTC	CASSPTRADYEQYF
TRBJ1-5	NA	NA	TRBV7-2	13	TGTGCCAGCAGCTTGGGGACGGGTCAGCCCCAGCATTTT	CASSLGTGQPQHF
TRBJ2-5	few	TRBD2	TRBV9	14	TGTGCCAGCAGCGTTTCTAGCGGGCAAGAGACCCAGTACTTC	CASSVSSGQETQYF
TRBJ2-3	NA	NA	TRBV7-9	12	TGTGCCAGCAGCCCTGACAGCGATACGCAGTATTTT	CASSPDSDTQYF
TRBJ2-3	NA	NA	TRBV5-1	15	TGCGCCAGCAGCTTGGACCCTACCCGCTTGGTTACGCAGTATTTT	CASSLDPTRLVTQYF
TRBJ1-1	once	NA	TRBV11-2	12	TGTGCCAGCAGCACCAACCCGGGTGAAGCTTTCTTT	CASSTNPGEAFF
TRBJ1-2	few	NA	TRBV7-2	13	TGTGCCAGCAGCTTAGCCGAGGGGGATGGCTACACCTTC	CASSLAEGDGYTF
TRBJ1-6	NA	NA	TRBV20-1	17	TGCAGTGCTAGACCTCAGGAGTTATTGTCCTATAATTCACCCCTCCACTTT	CSARPQELLSYNSPLHF
TRBJ1-1	NA	NA	TRBV2	12	TGTGCCAGCAACGGGATATCTACTGAAGCTTTCTTT	CASNGISTEAFF
TRBJ2-2	many	NA	TRBV7-2	14	TGTGCCAGCAGCATGAGACAGAGCACCGGGGAGCTGTTTTTT	CASSMRQSTGELFF
TRBJ1-1	few	NA	TRBV20-1	13	TGCAGGGGGGGGATGGCGGTGAACACTGAAGCTTTCTTT	CRGGMAVNTEAFF
TRBJ1-2	NA	NA	TRBV7-2	14	TGTGCCAGTGTGAACAGGGAGTATAACTATGGCTACACCTTC	CASVNREYNYGYTF
TRBJ2-7	few	TRBD2	TRBV7-6	14	TGTGCCAGCAGCTTTATTGCGGGGGGTTACGAGCAGTACTTC	CASSFIAGGYEQYF
TRBJ2-3	NA	TRBD2	TRBV5-4	16	TGTGCCAGCAGCTTGGGGCCTAGCGGGGGTGAAGATACGCAGTATTTT	CASSLGPSGGEDTQYF